This paragraph reports one T cell receptor beta chain. The target antigen is unknown. Only in-frame clones appear in the TCRdb table, and some are missing; sequencing was by immunoSEQ multiplex PCR. In the table there are under 45,000 clones, less than 85% of which are singletons. The sample is drawn from a study of a mutant IDH1 vaccine in newly diagnosed glioma. Study in general: Following radiotherapy alone, or alongside temozolomide cycles, vaccination was started after an interval of 4-6 weeks. Treated individuals were around 60% male and roughly 40% female, averaging roughly 38 years of age. Most patients had received both radiotherapy and temozolomide, the prior options being radiotherapy, temozolomide, or both.

With V trimmed by 8 bases and J by 0 bases, 13 bases remained unmatched. There are 17 residues in the CDR3. Germline values: CDR1 SNHLY, CDR2 FYNNEI. Indicated time point: week 47, end of study. Each dose delivered 300 ug of mutant IDH1 20-mer peptide subcutaneously with imiquimod. This TCR was recovered from a man aged 18 to 35 with glioma. Some clones in this sample may be carry-over from other donors' samples. The material was PBMCs, obtained from a glioma patient whose treatment included an IDH1 peptide vaccine. The V call is TRBV2, the J call TRBJ2-1, with 7 bases lining up with TRBD2. CDR3 in amino acids: CASSASGYFSSYNEQFF. The CDR3 region has the DNA TGTGCCAGCTCGGCTAGCGGTTATTTTAGCTCCTACAATGAGCAGTTCTTC.